This T cell receptor (beta chain) stems from a study of T cell responses to AZD1222 COVID-19 vaccine. Regarding the study as a whole: In a largely white British group with more females than males, clonal diversity was possibly underestimated. Elevations in Spike-specific TCR breadth and depth followed administration of two AZD1222 doses. Dominant at 160-218 and 743-854, vaccine-associated CD4 TCRs also spanned spike. Only a handful of AZD1222 recipients were seropositive at baseline.

Profiling relied on immunoSEQ multiplex PCR, and the TCRdb table lists in-frame clones only, not all of them. The sample lists tens of thousands of clones; more than 90% were seen once. This clone has a handful of counts. What it binds is not known. This clonotype was sampled from an adult in good health. This material consisted of peripheral blood, taken on day 0 of AZD1222 vaccination.

This chain's CDR3 is CASSRDREINEQYF. DNA for the CDR3: TGTGCCAGTAGTAGAGACAGGGAGATCAACGAGCAGTACTTC. The chain links TRBV19 to TRBJ2-7; TRBD1 matches at 7 bases. CDR3 size: 14 residues. The trim removed 4 bases at V and 5 bases at J, leaving 8 bases unmatched. Germline V gene data show CDR1 as LNHDA and CDR2 as SQIVND (reference sequence). The full variable domain, rest sourced from reference TRBV19 and TRBJ2-7, is DGGITQSPKYLFRKEGQNVTLSCEQNLNHDAMYWYRQDPGQGLRLIYYSQIVNDFQKGDIAEGYSVSREKKESFPLTVTSAQKNPTAFYLCASSRDREINEQYFGPGTRLTVT.